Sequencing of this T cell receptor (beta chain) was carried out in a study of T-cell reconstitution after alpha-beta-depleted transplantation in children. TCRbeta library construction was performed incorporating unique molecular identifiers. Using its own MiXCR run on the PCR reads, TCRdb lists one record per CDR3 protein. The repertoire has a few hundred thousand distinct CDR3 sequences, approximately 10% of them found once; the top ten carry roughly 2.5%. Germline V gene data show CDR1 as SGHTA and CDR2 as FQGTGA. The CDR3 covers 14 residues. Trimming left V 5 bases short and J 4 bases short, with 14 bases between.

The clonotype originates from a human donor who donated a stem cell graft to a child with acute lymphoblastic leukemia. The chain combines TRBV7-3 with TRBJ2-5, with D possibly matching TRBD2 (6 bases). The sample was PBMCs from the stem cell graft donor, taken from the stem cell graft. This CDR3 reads CASSPLGGRETQYF. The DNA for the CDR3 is TGTGCCAGCAGCCCCCTGGGAGGACGAGAGACCCAGTACTTC.